This TCR beta chain was retrieved from a study of tumor and adjacent non-tumor tissue in lung cancer. General study findings and limits: Tumor repertoires had a smaller top 100 clone share than normal lung.

This sample's RNA came from whole unsorted tissue. Donors were chemotherapy-naive, newly diagnosed lung cancer surgical patients in China, August–late 2014. Three rounds of nested PCR, following a modified ARM-PCR protocol, produced the TCRbeta library. TCRdb analysed the multiplex PCR reads with MiXCR anew, one entry per CDR3 protein. The table lists fewer than 85,000 distinct CDR3 sequences, roughly 80% of them singletons. With regard to this clonotype: Its antigen is currently unknown.

The germline gives CDR1 SNHLY, CDR2 FYNNEI. V lost 4 bases and J lost 1, with 23 bases in between. CDR3 length: 18 amino acids. The receptor was isolated from a woman aged 45-60 years with non-small cell lung cancer. The sequencing input was lung tumor tissue. The V and J genes are TRBV2 and TRBJ2-7; possibly TRBD2 for D (6 bases). CDR3 in amino acids: CASSVPGRFGSPSYEQYF. The DNA of the CDR3 is TGTGCCAGCAGTGTACCGGGCAGATTCGGGAGTCCTTCCTACGAGCAGTACTTC. The full variable domain, completed using reference TRBV2 and TRBJ2-7, is EPEVTQTPSHQVTQMGQEVILRCVPISNHLYFYWYRQILGQKVEFLVSFYNNEISEKSEIFDDQFSVERPDGSNFTLKIRSTKLEDSAMYFCASSVPGRFGSPSYEQYFGPGTRLTVT.